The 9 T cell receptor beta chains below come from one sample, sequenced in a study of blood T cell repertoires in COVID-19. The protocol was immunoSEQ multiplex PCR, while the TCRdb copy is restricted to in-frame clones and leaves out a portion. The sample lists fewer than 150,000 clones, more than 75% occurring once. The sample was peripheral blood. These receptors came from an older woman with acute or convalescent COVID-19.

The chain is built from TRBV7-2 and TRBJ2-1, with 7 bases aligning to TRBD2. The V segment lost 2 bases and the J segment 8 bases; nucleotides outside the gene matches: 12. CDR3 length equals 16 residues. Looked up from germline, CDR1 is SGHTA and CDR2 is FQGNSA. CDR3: CASSLQFMGGQDEQFF. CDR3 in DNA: TGTGCCAGCAGCTTACAGTTTATGGGAGGGCAAGATGAGCAGTTCTTC.

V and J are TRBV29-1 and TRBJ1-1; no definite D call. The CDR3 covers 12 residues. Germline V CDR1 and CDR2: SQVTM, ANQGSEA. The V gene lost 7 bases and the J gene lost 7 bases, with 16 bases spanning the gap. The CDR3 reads CSGLPSGGEAFF. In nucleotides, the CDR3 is TGCAGCGGACTGCCCTCCGGCGGTGAAGCTTTCTTT.

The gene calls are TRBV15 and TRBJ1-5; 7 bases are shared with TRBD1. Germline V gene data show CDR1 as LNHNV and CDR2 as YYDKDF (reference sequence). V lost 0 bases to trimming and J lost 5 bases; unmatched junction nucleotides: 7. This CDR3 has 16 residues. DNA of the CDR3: TGTGCCACCAGCAGAGATTCCCGGACAGGTGATCAGCCCCAGCATTTT. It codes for CATSRDSRTGDQPQHF.

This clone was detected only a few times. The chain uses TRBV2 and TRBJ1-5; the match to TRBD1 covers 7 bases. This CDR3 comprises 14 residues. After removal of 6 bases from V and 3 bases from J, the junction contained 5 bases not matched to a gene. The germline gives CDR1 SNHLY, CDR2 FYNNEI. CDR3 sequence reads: CASSMGQFNQPQHF. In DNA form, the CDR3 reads TGTGCCAGCAGCATGGGACAGTTCAATCAGCCCCAGCATTTT.

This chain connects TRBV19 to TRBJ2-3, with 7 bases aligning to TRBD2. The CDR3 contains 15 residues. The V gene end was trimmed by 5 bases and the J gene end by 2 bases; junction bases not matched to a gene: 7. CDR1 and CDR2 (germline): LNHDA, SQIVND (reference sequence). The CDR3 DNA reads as TGTGCCAGTAGTGCTTCTAGCGGTCTCACAGATACGCAGTATTTT. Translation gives CASSASSGLTDTQYF. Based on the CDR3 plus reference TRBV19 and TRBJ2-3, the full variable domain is DGGITQSPKYLFRKEGQNVTLSCEQNLNHDAMYWYRQDPGQGLRLIYYSQIVNDFQKGDIAEGYSVSREKKESFPLTVTSAQKNPTAFYLCASSASSGLTDTQYFGPGTRLTVL.

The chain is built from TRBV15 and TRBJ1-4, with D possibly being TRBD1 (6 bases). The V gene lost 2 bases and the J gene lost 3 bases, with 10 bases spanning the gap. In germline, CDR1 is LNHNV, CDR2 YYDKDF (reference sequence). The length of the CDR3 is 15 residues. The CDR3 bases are TGTGCCACCAGCAGAACAGGGTCGGCTAATGAAAAACTGTTTTTT. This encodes CATSRTGSANEKLFF.

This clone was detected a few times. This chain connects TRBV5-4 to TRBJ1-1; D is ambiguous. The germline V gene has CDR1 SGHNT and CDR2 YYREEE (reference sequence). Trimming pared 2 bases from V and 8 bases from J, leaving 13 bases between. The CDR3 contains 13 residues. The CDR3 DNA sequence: TGTGCCAGCAGCTTCGTGGGGAGGGAAGAAGCTTTCTTT. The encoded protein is CASSFVGREEAFF.

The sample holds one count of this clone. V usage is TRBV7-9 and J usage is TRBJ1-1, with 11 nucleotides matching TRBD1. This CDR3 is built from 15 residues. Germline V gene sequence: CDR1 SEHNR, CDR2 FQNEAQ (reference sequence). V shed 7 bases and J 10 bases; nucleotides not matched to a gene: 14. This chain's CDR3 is CASTSWGTGGSGAFF. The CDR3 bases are TGTGCCAGCACCAGTTGGGGGACAGGGGGGTCAGGAGCTTTCTTT. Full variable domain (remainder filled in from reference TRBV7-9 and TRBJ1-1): DTGVSQNPRHKITKRGQNVTFRCDPISEHNRLYWYRQTLGQGPEFLTYFQNEAQLEKSRLLSDRFSAERPKGSFSTLEIQRTEQGDSAMYLCASTSWGTGGSGAFFGQGTRLTVV.

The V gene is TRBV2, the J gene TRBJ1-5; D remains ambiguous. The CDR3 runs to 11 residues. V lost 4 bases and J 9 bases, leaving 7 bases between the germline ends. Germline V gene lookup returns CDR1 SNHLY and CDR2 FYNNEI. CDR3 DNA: TGTGCCAGCAGTGGGCCGGGGCCCCAGCATTTT. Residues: CASSGPGPQHF.